These 4 T cell receptor beta chains were sequenced from one sample in a study of T-cell memory formation after mild COVID-19. TCRdb fed the 5' RACE reads into MiXCR, producing one record per CDR3 protein. The repertoire includes fewer than 450,000 distinct CDR3 sequences, 20% to 25% of them detected once, and around 12% sits in the top ten. Sequenced input: PBMCs or a T cell subset sorted from them (not recorded which). These receptors were taken from an adult woman who had mild COVID-19 (a few samples of this study predate the infection). Cell type and time point are not known.

There are a few counts of this clonotype. V and J are TRBV15 and TRBJ2-3; D gene unclear. Trimming pared 1 base from V and 4 bases from J, leaving 9 bases between. The CDR3 spans 14 residues. The germline CDR1 and CDR2 sequences are LNHNV and YYDKDF (reference sequence). CDR3 nucleotides: TGTGCCACCAGCAGAGTTGGTTCCGCAGATACGCAGTATTTT. Translation gives CATSRVGSADTQYF.

This clonotype was found a few times. Here the CDR3 reads CATGIQGTDTQYF. The CDR3 DNA follows: TGTGCCACCGGGATACAAGGGACAGATACGCAGTATTTT. This rearrangement joins TRBV24-1 to TRBJ2-3; D is ambiguous. CDR3 length equals 13 residues. V was clipped by 9 bases and J by 3 bases, with 12 bases between them. The V gene's germline CDR1 is KGHDR and CDR2 SFDVKD.

This clonotype was counted between two and nine times. The chain joins TRBV7-9 to TRBJ1-2, with D perhaps matching TRBD1 (5 bases). From germline, CDR1 is SEHNR and CDR2 FQNEAQ (reference sequence). CDR3 size: 15 residues. V was shortened by 11 bases and J by 1 base, with 20 bases between the two germline ends. The CDR3: CAGIRSAGVNYGYTF. DNA of the CDR3: TGTGCCGGAATCCGGTCAGCGGGGGTTAACTATGGCTACACCTTC.

The genes are TRBV20-1 and TRBJ2-5; 9 bases match TRBD2. Germline assignment: CDR1 DFQATT and CDR2 SNEGSKA (reference sequence). J lost 0 bases, V lost 1 base, and 3 bases had no gene match. The CDR3 has 15 residues. The CDR3 DNA reads TGCAGTGCTAGAGGGCAGCGGGAGGACCAAGAGACCCAGTACTTC. This translates into CSARGQREDQETQYF.